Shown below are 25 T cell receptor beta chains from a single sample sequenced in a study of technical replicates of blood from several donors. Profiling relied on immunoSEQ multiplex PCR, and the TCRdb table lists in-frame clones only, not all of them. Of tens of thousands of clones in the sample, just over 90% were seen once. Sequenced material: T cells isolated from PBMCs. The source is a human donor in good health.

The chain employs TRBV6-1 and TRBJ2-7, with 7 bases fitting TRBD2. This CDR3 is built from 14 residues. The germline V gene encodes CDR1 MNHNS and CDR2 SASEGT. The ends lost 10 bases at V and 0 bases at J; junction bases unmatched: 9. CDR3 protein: CATGGWISSYEQYF. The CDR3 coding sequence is TGTGCCACCGGGGGGTGGATAAGCTCCTACGAGCAGTACTTC.

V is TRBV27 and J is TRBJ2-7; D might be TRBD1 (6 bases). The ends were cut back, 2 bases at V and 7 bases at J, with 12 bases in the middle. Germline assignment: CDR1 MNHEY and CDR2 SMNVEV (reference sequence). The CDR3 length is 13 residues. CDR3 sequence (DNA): TGTGCCAGCAGTTTAGGGGCACAGGGAGAGCAGTACTTC. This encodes CASSLGAQGEQYF.

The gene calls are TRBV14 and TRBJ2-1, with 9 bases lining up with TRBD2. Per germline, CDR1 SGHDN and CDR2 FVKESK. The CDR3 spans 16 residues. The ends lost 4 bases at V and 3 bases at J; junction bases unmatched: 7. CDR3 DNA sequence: TGTGCCAGCAGCCGACTCGGGACTAGCAACTACAATGAGCAGTTCTTC. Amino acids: CASSRLGTSNYNEQFF.

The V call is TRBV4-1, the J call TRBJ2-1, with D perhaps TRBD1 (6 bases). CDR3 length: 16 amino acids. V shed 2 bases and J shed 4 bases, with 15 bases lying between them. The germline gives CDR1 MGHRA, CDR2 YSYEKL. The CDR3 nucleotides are TGCGCCAGCAGCCAATCCCAGGGGTCCGCTTACAATGAGCAGTTCTTC. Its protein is CASSQSQGSAYNEQFF.

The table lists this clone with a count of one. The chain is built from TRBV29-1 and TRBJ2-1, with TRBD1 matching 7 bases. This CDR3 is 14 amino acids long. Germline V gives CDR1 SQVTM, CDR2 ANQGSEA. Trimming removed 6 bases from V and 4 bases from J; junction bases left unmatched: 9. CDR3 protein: CSVEQGNIYNEQFF. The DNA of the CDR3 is TGCAGCGTGGAACAGGGGAATATTTACAATGAGCAGTTCTTC.

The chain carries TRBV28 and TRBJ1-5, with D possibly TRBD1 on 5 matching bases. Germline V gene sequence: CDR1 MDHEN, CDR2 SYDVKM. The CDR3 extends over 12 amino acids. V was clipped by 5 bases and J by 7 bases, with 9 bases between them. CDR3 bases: TGTGCCAGCAGTGGGGCGGGGCAGCCCCAGCATTTT. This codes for CASSGAGQPQHF.

This CDR3 is CASSGQGATYEQYF. Here the CDR3 DNA reads TGTGCCAGCTCGGGACAGGGGGCCACCTACGAGCAGTACTTC. J is TRBJ2-7 and V is TRBV6-1; TRBD1 agrees at 12 bases. Trimming took 8 bases from V and 2 from J; bases not matched to a gene: 4. This CDR3 has 14 amino acids. Germline-derived CDR1 and CDR2 are MNHNS and SASEGT.

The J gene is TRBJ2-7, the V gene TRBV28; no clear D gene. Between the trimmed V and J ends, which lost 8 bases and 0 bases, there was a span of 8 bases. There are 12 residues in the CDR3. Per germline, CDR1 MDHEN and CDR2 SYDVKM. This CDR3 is CASRLSSYEQYF. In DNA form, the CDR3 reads TGTGCCAGCCGACTGTCCTCCTACGAGCAGTACTTC.

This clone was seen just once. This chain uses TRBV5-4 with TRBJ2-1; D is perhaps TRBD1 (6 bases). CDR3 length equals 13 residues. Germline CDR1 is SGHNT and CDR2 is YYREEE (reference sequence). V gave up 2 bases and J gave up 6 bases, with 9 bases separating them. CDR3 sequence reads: CASSFQGSNEQFF. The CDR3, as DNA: TGTGCCAGCAGCTTTCAGGGGAGCAATGAGCAGTTCTTC. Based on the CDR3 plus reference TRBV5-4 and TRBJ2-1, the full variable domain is ETGVTQSPTHLIKTRGQQVTLRCSSQSGHNTVSWYQQALGQGPQFIFQYYREEENGRGNFPPRFSGLQFPNYSSELNVNALELDDSALYLCASSFQGSNEQFFGPGTRLTVL.

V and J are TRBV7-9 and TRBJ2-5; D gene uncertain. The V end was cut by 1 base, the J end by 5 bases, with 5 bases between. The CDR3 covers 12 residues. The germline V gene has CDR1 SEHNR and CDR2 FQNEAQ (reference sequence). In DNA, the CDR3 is TGTGCCAGCAGCTTAGAGAGGGAGACCCAGTACTTC. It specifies CASSLERETQYF.

The CDR3 spells CASSPLAGGNTGELFF. The CDR3 DNA sequence: TGCGCCAGCAGCCCACTAGCGGGAGGGAACACCGGGGAGCTGTTTTTT. The chain links TRBV5-1 to TRBJ2-2; the match to TRBD2 covers 12 bases. The CDR3 contains 16 residues. The ends lost 4 bases at V and 1 base at J; junction bases unmatched: 2. CDR1 SGHRS and CDR2 YFSETQ come from the germline V gene.

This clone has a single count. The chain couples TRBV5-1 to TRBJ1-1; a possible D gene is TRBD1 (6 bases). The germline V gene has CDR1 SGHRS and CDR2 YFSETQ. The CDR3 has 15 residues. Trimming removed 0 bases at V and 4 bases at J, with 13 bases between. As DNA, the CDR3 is TGCGCCAGCAGCTTGGGAATCACAGGGTCCACTGAAGCTTTCTTT. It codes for CASSLGITGSTEAFF.

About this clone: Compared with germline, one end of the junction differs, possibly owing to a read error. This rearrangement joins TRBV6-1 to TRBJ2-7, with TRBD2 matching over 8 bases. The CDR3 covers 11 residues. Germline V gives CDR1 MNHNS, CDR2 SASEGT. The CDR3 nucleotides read TGTGCCAGCTCCCTACTAGCGGACTCCTTCTTC. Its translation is CASSLLADSFF.

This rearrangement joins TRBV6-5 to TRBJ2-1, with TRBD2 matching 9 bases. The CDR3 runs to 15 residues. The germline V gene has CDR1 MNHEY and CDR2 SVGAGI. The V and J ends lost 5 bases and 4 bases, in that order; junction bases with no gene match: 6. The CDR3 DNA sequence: TGTGCCAGCAGTCTCCTAGCGGGAAAATACAATGAGCAGTTCTTC. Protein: CASSLLAGKYNEQFF.

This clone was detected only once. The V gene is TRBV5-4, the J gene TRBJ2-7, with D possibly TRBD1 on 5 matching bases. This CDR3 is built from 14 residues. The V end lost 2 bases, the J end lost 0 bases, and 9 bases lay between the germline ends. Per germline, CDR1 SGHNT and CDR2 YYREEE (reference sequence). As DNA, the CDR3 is TGTGCCAGCAGCTTCCAGGGTACCTCCTACGAGCAGTACTTC. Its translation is CASSFQGTSYEQYF.

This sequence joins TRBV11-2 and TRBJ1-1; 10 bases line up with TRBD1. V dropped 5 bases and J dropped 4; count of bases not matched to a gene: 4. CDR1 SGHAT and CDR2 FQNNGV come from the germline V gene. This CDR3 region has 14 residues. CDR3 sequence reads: CASSQGQGSTEAFF. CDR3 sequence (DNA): TGTGCCAGCAGCCAGGGACAGGGGAGCACTGAAGCTTTCTTT.

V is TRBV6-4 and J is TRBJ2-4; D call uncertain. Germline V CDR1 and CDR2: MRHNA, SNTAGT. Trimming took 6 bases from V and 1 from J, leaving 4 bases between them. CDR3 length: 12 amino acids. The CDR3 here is CASSLAKNIQYF. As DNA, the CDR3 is TGTGCCAGCAGCCTGGCCAAAAACATTCAGTACTTC.

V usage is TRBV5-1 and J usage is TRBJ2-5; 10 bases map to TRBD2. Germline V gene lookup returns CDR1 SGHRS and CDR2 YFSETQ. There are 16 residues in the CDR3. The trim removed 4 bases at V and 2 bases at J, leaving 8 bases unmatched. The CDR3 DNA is TGCGCCAGCAGCCGATCTAGCGGGGGCAAACAAGAGACCCAGTACTTC. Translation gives CASSRSSGGKQETQYF. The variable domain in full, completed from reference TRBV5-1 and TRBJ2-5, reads KAGVTQTPRYLIKTRGQQVTLSCSPISGHRSVSWYQQTPGQGLQFLFEYFSETQRNKGNFPGRFSGRQFSNSRSEMNVSTLELGDSALYLCASSRSSGGKQETQYFGPGTRLLVL.

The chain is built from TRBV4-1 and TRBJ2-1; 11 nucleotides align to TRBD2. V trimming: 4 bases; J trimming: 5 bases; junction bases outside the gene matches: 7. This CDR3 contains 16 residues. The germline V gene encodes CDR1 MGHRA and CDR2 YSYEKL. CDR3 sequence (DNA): TGCGCCAGCAGCCGCCTAGCGGGGGGCCTTAACAATGAGCAGTTCTTC. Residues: CASSRLAGGLNNEQFF.

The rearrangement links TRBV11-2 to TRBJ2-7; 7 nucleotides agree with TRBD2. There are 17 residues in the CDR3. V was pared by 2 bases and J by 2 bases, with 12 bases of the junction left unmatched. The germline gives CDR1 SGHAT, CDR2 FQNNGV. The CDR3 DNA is TGTGCCAGCAGCTTATATTCTAGCGGCTCCCTCCCCTACGAGCAGTACTTC. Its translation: CASSLYSSGSLPYEQYF.

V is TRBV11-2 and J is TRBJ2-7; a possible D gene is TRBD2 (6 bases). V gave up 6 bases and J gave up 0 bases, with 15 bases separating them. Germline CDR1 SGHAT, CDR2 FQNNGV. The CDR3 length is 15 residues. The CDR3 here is CASRPTSYYSYEQYF. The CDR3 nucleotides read TGTGCCAGCAGACCCACTAGCTATTACTCCTACGAGCAGTACTTC.

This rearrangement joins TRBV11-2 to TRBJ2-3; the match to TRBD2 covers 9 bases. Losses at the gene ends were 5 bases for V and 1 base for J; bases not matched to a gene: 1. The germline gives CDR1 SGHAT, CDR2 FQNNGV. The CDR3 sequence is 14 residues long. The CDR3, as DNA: TGTGCCAGCAGCAGGACTAGCGGCACAGATACGCAGTATTTT. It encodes CASSRTSGTDTQYF.

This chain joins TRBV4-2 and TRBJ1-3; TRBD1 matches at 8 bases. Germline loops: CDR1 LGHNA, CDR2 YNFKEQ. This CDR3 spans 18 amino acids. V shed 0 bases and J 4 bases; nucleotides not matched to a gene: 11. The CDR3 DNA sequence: TGTGCCAGCAGCCAAGAGTGGACAGGGAGTAGGGTCGGAAACACCATATATTTT. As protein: CASSQEWTGSRVGNTIYF.

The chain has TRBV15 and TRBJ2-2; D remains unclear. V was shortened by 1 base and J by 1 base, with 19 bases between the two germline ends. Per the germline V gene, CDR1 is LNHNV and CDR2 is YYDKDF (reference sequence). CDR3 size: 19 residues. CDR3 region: CATSRVTSFQLGNTGELFF. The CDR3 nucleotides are TGTGCCACCAGCAGAGTGACTTCATTCCAGCTAGGGAACACCGGGGAGCTGTTTTTT.

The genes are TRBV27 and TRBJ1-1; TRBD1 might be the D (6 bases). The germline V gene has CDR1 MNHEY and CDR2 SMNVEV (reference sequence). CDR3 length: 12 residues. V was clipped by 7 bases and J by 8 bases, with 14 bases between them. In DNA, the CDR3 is TGTGCCAGCAACCGGTGGGGGGGCGAAGCTTTCTTT. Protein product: CASNRWGGEAFF.